These 10 T cell receptor beta chains were all obtained from the same sample, sequenced in a study of molecular identifiers for immune sequencing clone quantification. TCRdb re-called the PCR reads through MiXCR, storing one row per CDR3 protein. The sample has 90,000 or so distinct CDR3 sequences, approximately 23% seen once. Sequenced input: naive CD8+ T cells from blood, with Jurkat cell RNA spiked in. Subset reported: FACS-sorted CD8+CD4-CCR7+CD45RA+ naive T cells. These TCRs come from a human donor in good health. Some libraries in this study had Jurkat cell RNA spiked in.

In regard to this clonotype: It may be a read error: a sequence one base away is much more abundant. This sequence joins TRBV5-1 and TRBJ2-3; no clear D. The CDR3 sequence is 15 residues long. Germline CDR1 reads SGHRS; CDR2 reads YFSETQ. The CDR3 DNA reads TGCGCCAGCAGCTTGGACCCCGAAGGTCCAGATGCGCAGTATTTT. Amino acid sequence: CASSLDPEGPDAQYF. Complete variable domain (other parts from reference TRBV5-1 and TRBJ2-3): KAGVTQTPRYLIKTRGQQVTLSCSPISGHRSVSWYQQTPGQGLQFLFEYFSETQRNKGNFPGRFSGRQFSNSRSEMNVSTLELGDSALYLCASSLDPEGPDAQYFGPGTRLTVL.

This clonotype has at least ten counts. The rearrangement uses TRBV7-9 and TRBJ1-1; perhaps TRBD1 as D (6 bases). Trimming took 2 bases from V and 6 from J, leaving 22 bases between them. This CDR3 is 17 amino acids long. The V gene's germline CDR1 is SEHNR and CDR2 FQNEAQ (reference sequence). This CDR3 reads CASSLSTGWNPIAEAFF. DNA for the CDR3: TGTGCCAGCAGCTTATCTACAGGGTGGAATCCGATCGCTGAAGCTTTCTTT.

The chain employs TRBV27 and TRBJ2-2, with 7 bases aligning to TRBD2. The CDR3 runs to 14 residues. Germline-derived CDR1 and CDR2 are MNHEY and SMNVEV (reference sequence). The trim removed 5 bases at V and 5 bases at J, leaving 5 bases unmatched. The DNA of the CDR3 is TGTGCCAGCAGTGCGGGAGCTTTTACCGGGGAGCTGTTTTTT. It is translated as CASSAGAFTGELFF.

The chain couples TRBV11-2 to TRBJ1-4; 12 bases map to TRBD1. This CDR3 contains 15 residues. The J segment lost 11 bases and the V segment lost 4 bases, leaving 8 bases of the junction unmatched. Germline loops: CDR1 SGHAT, CDR2 FQNNGV. CDR3 sequence reads: CASSSPGQGAYKLFF. DNA for the CDR3: TGTGCCAGCAGCTCCCCGGGACAGGGGGCTTATAAACTGTTTTTT. Full variable domain (missing parts from reference TRBV11-2 and TRBJ1-4): EAGVAQSPRYKIIEKRQSVAFWCNPISGHATLYWYQQILGQGPKLLIQFQNNGVVDDSQLPKDRFSAERLKGVDSTLKIQPAKLEDSAVYLCASSSPGQGAYKLFFGSGTQLSVL.

Many counts were recorded for this clonotype. The chain combines TRBV9 with TRBJ2-1; tentative D call: TRBD2 (6 bases). CDR3 size: 14 residues. V lost 6 bases, J lost 5 bases, and 15 bases lay in between. Germline assignment: CDR1 SGDLS and CDR2 YYNGEE. The CDR3 region has the DNA TGTGCCAGCAACGGGGGACTGCCACACAATGAGCAGTTCTTC. This gives the protein CASNGGLPHNEQFF.

With respect to this clonotype: A clone one base away is much larger, so this may be a read error. The V and J genes are TRBV12-3 or TRBV12-4 and TRBJ2-6; D gene unclear. CDR3 length equals 15 residues. V lost 5 bases, J lost 0 bases, and 8 bases lay in between. Written as DNA, the CDR3 is TGTGCCAGCAGTCCCAATATCTCTGGGGCCAACGTCCTGACTTTC. Residues: CASSPNISGANVLTF.

In its sample, this clonotype was seen a few times. The CDR3 nucleotides are TGCAGCGTTGTCGGTGACACCGGGGAGCTGTTTTTT. Residues: CSVVGDTGELFF. The chain is built from TRBV29-1 and TRBJ2-2; no clear D gene. This CDR3 contains 12 residues. The V gene lost 4 bases and the J gene lost 3 bases, with 6 bases spanning the gap. CDR1 and CDR2 (germline): SQVTM, ANQGSEA.

This clonotype was seen more than once but under ten times. This chain links TRBV25-1 with TRBJ2-1, with D possibly being TRBD2 (5 bases). Germline V gene data show CDR1 as MGHDK and CDR2 as SYGVNS. The CDR3 has 13 residues. V was trimmed by 1 base and J by 14 bases, leaving 15 bases between them. Here the CDR3 DNA reads TGTGCCAGCAGTGAATTTGGAGGAGCCGCGGAGTTCTTC. Residues: CASSEFGGAAEFF.

This clonotype was observed a handful of times. The V call is TRBV10-3, the J call TRBJ2-7, with 8 bases aligning to TRBD1. The junction had 8 bases not matched to a gene; V was cut back by 7 bases and J by 0 bases. This CDR3 is built from 15 residues. CDR1 and CDR2 (germline): ENHRY, SYGVKD. The CDR3 sequence is CAINKEDRDSYEQYF. CDR3 DNA: TGTGCCATCAATAAAGAGGACAGGGACTCCTACGAGCAGTACTTC.

This clonotype was seen at least ten times. This chain uses TRBV6-5 with TRBJ1-3; TRBD1 matches at 11 bases. There are 14 residues in the CDR3. Germline CDR1 MNHEY, CDR2 SVGAGI. V shed 3 bases, J shed 7 bases, and the junction held 2 bases outside the gene matches. DNA for the CDR3: TGTGCCAGCAGTTATGGGACAGGGGGGAACACCATATATTTT. This translates into CASSYGTGGNTIYF.